In this sample, the clone carrying this T cell receptor beta chain turned up many times. Its antigen is unidentified. V was trimmed by 11 bases and J by 0 bases, leaving 16 bases between them. From germline, CDR1 is MNHNS and CDR2 SASEGT. This CDR3 region has 15 residues. This specimen comes from a study of human T cells and chemical hapten exposure. The wider study: Patients, chiefly female, had alopecia areata, totalis or universalis. Overall study findings and caveats: Donors in the study had alopecia, meaning their immune response may differ from healthy people's.

The library tagged individual cDNA molecules with unique molecular identifiers. TCRdb called the RACE reads again in MiXCR, with one record for every CDR3 protein. Seen here are tens of thousands of distinct CDR3 sequences, approximately 11% observed once, and the top ten hold 4.5% to 5.5%. Described time point: pre-sensitization, week 0. The sample's treatment: therapeutic diphenylcyclopropenone sensitization with weekly scalp DPC. V gene TRBV6-1 combines with J gene TRBJ2-2; D is ambiguous. This sequence was found in a woman aged 50 to 65 with alopecia areata. Some clones in this sample may be carry-over from other donors' samples. The sequenced sample was whole blood, obtained in connection with sensitization to the hapten diphenylcyclopropenone (DPC). The CDR3 here is CAASLISANTGELFF. CDR3 nucleotide sequence: TGTGCCGCCTCCCTAATCAGTGCGAACACCGGGGAGCTGTTTTTT.